These T cell receptor beta chains were read from a single sample in a study of blood T cell repertoires in COVID-19. This table comes from immunoSEQ multiplex PCR, and its TCRdb copy is limited to in-frame clones, with some not included. The data contain about 180,000 clones, approximately 88% of them singletons. Sample: PBMCs or T cells enriched from blood (not recorded which). All receptors come from a woman aged 18-29 years who had recovered from COVID-19. Both conserved end residues are part of each CDR3. A D gene is named only where the DNA matches it firmly. Clone size is stated in some rows and not others, as once, few, many or a class when expanded.

>13|NA|TRBV28|TRBJ1-2|NA
CASSLRSVYGYTF
TGTGCCAGCAGTCTCAGATCTGTCTATGGCTACACCTTC
>15|NA|TRBV9|TRBJ1-3|NA
CASSVDVTSGNTIYF
TGTGCCAGCAGCGTAGACGTAACATCCGGAAACACCATATATTTT
>15|TRBD2|TRBV2|TRBJ2-1|NA
CASSEGGRGNNEQFF
TGTGCCAGCAGTGAAGGGGGGAGGGGAAACAATGAGCAGTTCTTC
>13|NA|TRBV28|TRBJ1-1|NA
CASTQPNGAEAFF
TGTGCCAGCACCCAACCAAACGGGGCTGAAGCTTTCTTT
>16|TRBD2|TRBV3-1/TRBV3-2|TRBJ2-7|NA
CASSQDSSGSSYEQYF
TGTGCCAGCAGCCAAGACAGTAGCGGGAGCTCCTACGAGCAGTACTTC
>16|NA|TRBV5-1|TRBJ1-6|NA
CASSSTDSSYNSPLHF
TGCGCCAGCAGCTCAACAGATAGCTCCTATAATTCACCCCTCCACTTT
>15|NA|TRBV7-2|TRBJ1-5|NA
CASSLIRAPNQPQHF
TGTGCCAGCAGCTTAATCAGGGCACCTAATCAGCCCCAGCATTTT
>17|TRBD2|TRBV5-4|TRBJ2-3|NA
CASSSPMERGGQGTQYF
TGTGCCAGCAGCTCCCCTATGGAGCGGGGGGGCCAAGGTACGCAGTATTTT
>11|NA|TRBV7-9|TRBJ2-5|once
CASSSEETQYF
TGTGCCAGCAGCTCAGAAGAGACCCAGTACTTC
>18|TRBD1|TRBV27|TRBJ1-4|NA
CASPHPHRGNATNEKLFF
TGTGCCAGCCCCCACCCCCACAGGGGAAATGCAACTAATGAAAAACTGTTTTTT
>17|NA|TRBV4-1|TRBJ2-2|NA
CASSQGGAGPITGELFF
TGCGCCAGCAGCCAAGGCGGCGCGGGGCCCATCACCGGGGAGCTGTTTTTT
>15|NA|TRBV3-1/TRBV3-2|TRBJ2-5|NA
CASSRPWGEGETQYF
TGTGCCAGCAGCCGTCCCTGGGGGGAAGGGGAGACCCAGTACTTC
>15|TRBD1|TRBV2|TRBJ2-2|NA
CASTRDRSDTGELFF
TGTGCCAGCACCAGGGACAGGTCTGACACCGGGGAGCTGTTTTTT
>16|TRBD2|TRBV4-1|TRBJ2-7|NA
CASSLGTSGTSYEQYF
TGCGCCAGCAGCCTCGGGACTAGCGGAACCTCCTACGAGCAGTACTTC
>15|TRBD2|TRBV3-1/TRBV3-2|TRBJ2-1|NA
CASTLAGGVRNEQFF
TGTGCCAGCACCCTAGCGGGAGGGGTCCGCAATGAGCAGTTCTTC
>14|TRBD1|TRBV9|TRBJ2-7|NA
CASSSGQGQGEQYF
TGTGCCAGCAGCTCCGGACAGGGGCAAGGCGAGCAGTACTTC
>14|NA|TRBV30|TRBJ2-3|NA
CAWSVVRFTDTQYF
TGTGCCTGGAGTGTAGTCAGATTCACAGATACGCAGTATTTT
>16|TRBD1|TRBV9|TRBJ1-2|NA
CASSVSPGQDNFGYTF
TGTGCCAGCAGCGTATCGCCTGGACAGGACAACTTTGGCTACACCTTC
>16|TRBD1|TRBV11-2|TRBJ2-7|once
CASSNPGQQITYEQYF
TGTGCCAGCAGCAACCCGGGACAGCAGATTACCTACGAGCAGTACTTC
>16|TRBD1|TRBV3-1/TRBV3-2|TRBJ2-1|NA
CASSQVGTGPGYEQFF
TGTGCCAGCAGCCAAGTTGGGACAGGGCCAGGCTATGAGCAGTTCTTC
>13|NA|TRBV5-8|TRBJ1-1|NA
CASSRELNTEAFF
TGTGCCAGCAGTCGAGAGTTGAACACTGAAGCTTTCTTT
>14|NA|TRBV7-9|TRBJ1-6|NA
CASSSSQGIGPLHF
TGTGCCAGCAGCTCATCGCAGGGTATCGGACCCCTCCACTTT
>12|NA|TRBV6-1|TRBJ2-5|NA
CASRRNQETQYF
TGTGCCAGCCGGCGGAACCAAGAGACCCAGTACTTC
>13|NA|TRBV19|TRBJ1-1|NA
CASSISGNTEAFF
TGTGCCAGTAGTATTAGCGGAAACACTGAAGCTTTCTTT
>14|TRBD1|TRBV4-3|TRBJ1-2|few
CASSQNGQGDGYTF
TGCGCCAGCAGCCAAAACGGACAGGGGGATGGCTACACCTTC
>14|NA|TRBV11-3|TRBJ1-5|few
CASSLGQSNQPQHF
TGTGCCAGCAGCTTAGGACAGAGCAATCAGCCCCAGCATTTT
>12|NA|TRBV3-1/TRBV3-2|TRBJ1-2|NA
CASSQGTYGYTF
TGTGCCAGCAGCCAAGGGACTTATGGCTACACCTTC
>15|NA|TRBV27|TRBJ1-1|NA
CASSLSGGGNTEAFF
TGTGCCAGCAGTTTATCGGGGGGAGGTAACACTGAAGCTTTCTTT
>12|NA|TRBV29-1|TRBJ1-1|NA
CSVGLMNTEAFF
TGCAGCGTTGGACTGATGAACACTGAAGCTTTCTTT
>15|NA|TRBV2|TRBJ2-5|NA
CASSAPGTIQETQYF
TGTGCCAGCAGTGCCCCCGGGACAATCCAAGAGACCCAGTACTTC
>16|TRBD2|TRBV9|TRBJ2-7|once
CASSVGTSGNSYEQYF
TGTGCCAGCAGCGTAGGAACTAGCGGGAATTCCTACGAGCAGTACTTC
>17|NA|TRBV7-9|TRBJ2-4|NA
CASSLSKTAAPMNIQYF
TGTGCCAGCAGCTTATCGAAAACGGCGGCCCCAATGAACATTCAGTACTTC
>12|NA|TRBV7-2|TRBJ2-3|NA
CASSASENTQYF
TGTGCCAGCAGTGCTAGCGAAAATACGCAGTATTTT
>15|TRBD1|TRBV28|TRBJ1-2|once
CASSFGDRGNYGYTF
TGTGCCAGCAGTTTCGGGGACAGGGGGAACTATGGCTACACCTTC
>14|TRBD1|TRBV27|TRBJ1-1|NA
CASRVDRANTEAFF
TGTGCCAGCAGGGTGGACAGGGCGAACACTGAAGCTTTCTTT
>15|TRBD2|TRBV5-1|TRBJ2-5|NA
CASSLGLAGVETQYF
TGCGCCAGCAGCTTGGGACTAGCGGGGGTGGAGACCCAGTACTTC
>15|NA|TRBV4-3|TRBJ1-1|NA
CASSQDPGWNTEAFF
TGCGCCAGCAGCCAAGATCCCGGGTGGAACACTGAAGCTTTCTTT
>14|NA|TRBV19|TRBJ1-5|once
CASSKTGLGQPQHF
TGTGCCAGTAGTAAGACGGGTTTAGGCCAGCCCCAGCATTTT
>15|TRBD1|TRBV6-1|TRBJ2-4|NA
CASSEASYAGTDQYF
TGTGCCAGCAGTGAAGCCTCTTATGCCGGGACAGATCAGTACTTC
>13|NA|TRBV29-1|TRBJ1-5|many
CSVEEDRYQPQHF
TGCAGCGTTGAGGAGGACAGATATCAGCCCCAGCATTTT
>13|NA|TRBV7-2|TRBJ2-5|NA
CASSLVPQETQYF
TGTGCCAGCAGCTTAGTTCCGCAAGAGACCCAGTACTTC